The 8 T cell receptor beta chains below come from one sample, sequenced in a study of regulatory T cells in long-lasting Graves disease. With iRepertoire HTBI primers and Arm-PCR of CDR3 regions, TCR beta libraries were built. TCRdb passed the multiplex PCR reads through MiXCR, listing each CDR3 protein once. The sample lists more than 400,000 distinct CDR3 sequences; over 15% were seen once. Specified time point: newly diagnosed GD, antithyroid drugs for less than 3 months. The TCR library used RNA extracted from PBMCs. These data also formed part of another study, on T cells in Graves' hyperthyroidism and ophthalmopathy.

The sample consisted of peripheral blood mononuclear cells (PBMCs), taken at new diagnosis, from a patient treated with antithyroid drugs. The receptors derive from a woman aged 25 to 39 with Graves disease.

The chain has TRBV7-3 and TRBJ2-1; D is ambiguous. The CDR3 consists of 16 residues. Germline values: CDR1 SGHTA, CDR2 FQGTGA. V gave up 2 bases and J gave up 1 base, with 12 bases separating them. The chain's CDR3 is CASSLVSSGSYNEQFF. The CDR3 nucleotides read TGTGCCAGCAGCTTAGTGTCTAGTGGTTCCTACAATGAGCAGTTCTTC.

This chain connects TRBV6-1 to TRBJ2-1; 11 bases map to TRBD2. Trimming cost V 3 bases and J 2 bases; bases outside gene matches: 6. The length of the CDR3 is 17 residues. From germline, CDR1 is MNHNS and CDR2 SASEGT. CDR3 region: CASSDALAGVTYNEQFF. In DNA form, the CDR3 reads TGTGCCAGCAGTGACGCACTAGCGGGAGTCACCTACAATGAGCAGTTCTTC.

This clonotype was picked up many times. The chain uses TRBV2 and TRBJ1-5, with D maybe TRBD1 (5 bases). The CDR3 has 15 residues. The V and J ends lost 10 bases and 1 base respectively, with 17 bases between them. Germline V gives CDR1 SNHLY, CDR2 FYNNEI. The CDR3 spells CAIQPWTRSNQPQHF. The CDR3 DNA reads as TGTGCCATCCAACCCTGGACAAGAAGCAATCAGCCCCAGCATTTT.

This clonotype was seen repeatedly, ten times or more. This rearrangement joins TRBV7-9 to TRBJ2-7; D is perhaps TRBD1 (6 bases). Deletions cut 5 bases from V and 0 bases from J, with 17 bases between. The germline V gene has CDR1 SEHNR and CDR2 FQNEAQ (reference sequence). This CDR3 comprises 16 residues. The CDR3 is CASSQSRGLGSYEQYF. In nucleotides, the CDR3 is TGTGCCAGCAGCCAAAGCAGGGGTCTGGGCTCCTACGAGCAGTACTTC.

Notes on this clonotype: Its ends do not fully match the called genes, so a read error is possible. The rearrangement links TRBV10-3 to TRBJ1-6; 8 nucleotides agree with TRBD1. Germline loops: CDR1 ENHRY, CDR2 SYGVKD. The CDR3 length is 15 residues. Written as DNA, the CDR3 is TGTGCCATCAGTGAGTCGGACAGGGATAACTCACCCCTCCACTTT. It translates to CAISESDRDNSPLHF.

This clonotype has at least ten counts. This sequence joins TRBV7-8 and TRBJ1-1, with D uncertain. V was pared by 5 bases and J by 2 bases, with 12 bases between. This CDR3 region has 14 residues. Looked up from germline, CDR1 is SGHVS and CDR2 is FQNEAQ. The CDR3 coding sequence is TGTGCCAGCAGCATCTATCGGGCAAACACTGAAGCTTTCTTT. Protein product: CASSIYRANTEAFF.

This clonotype was seen only a few times. This chain connects TRBV6-1 to TRBJ2-1; perhaps D is TRBD1 or TRBD2 (6 bases each). Germline CDR1 reads MNHNS; CDR2 reads SASEGT. V gave up 7 bases and J gave up 7 bases, with 17 bases separating them. CDR3 length equals 14 residues. CDR3 nucleotides: TGTGCCAGCAAGGGAAACGGGGGCGTTAATGAGCAGTTCTTC. Residues: CASKGNGGVNEQFF.

The rearrangement links TRBV28 to TRBJ2-1; 8 bases agree with TRBD1. After removal of 5 bases from V and 8 bases from J, the junction contained 8 bases not matched to a gene. CDR1 MDHEN and CDR2 SYDVKM come from the germline V gene. This CDR3 is built from 14 residues. Here the CDR3 reads CASSISDRDYEQFF. The CDR3 DNA follows: TGTGCCAGCAGTATATCGGACAGGGACTATGAGCAGTTCTTC.